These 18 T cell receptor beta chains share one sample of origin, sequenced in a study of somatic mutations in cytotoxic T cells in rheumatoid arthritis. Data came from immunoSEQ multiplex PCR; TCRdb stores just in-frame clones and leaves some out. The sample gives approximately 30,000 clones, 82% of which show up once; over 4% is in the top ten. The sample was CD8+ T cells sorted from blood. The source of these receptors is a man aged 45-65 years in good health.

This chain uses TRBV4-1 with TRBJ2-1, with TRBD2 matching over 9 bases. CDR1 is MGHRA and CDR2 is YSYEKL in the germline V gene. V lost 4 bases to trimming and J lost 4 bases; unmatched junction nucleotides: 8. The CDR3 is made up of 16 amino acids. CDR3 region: CASSLPERGEYNEQFF. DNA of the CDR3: TGCGCCAGCAGCCTTCCTGAGCGGGGGGAATACAATGAGCAGTTCTTC.

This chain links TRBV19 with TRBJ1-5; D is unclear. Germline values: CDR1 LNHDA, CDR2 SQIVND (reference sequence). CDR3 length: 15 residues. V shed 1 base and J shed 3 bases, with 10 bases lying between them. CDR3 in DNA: TGTGCCAGTAGTATAGGGTTGGGAACCAATCAGCCCCAGCATTTT. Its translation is CASSIGLGTNQPQHF.

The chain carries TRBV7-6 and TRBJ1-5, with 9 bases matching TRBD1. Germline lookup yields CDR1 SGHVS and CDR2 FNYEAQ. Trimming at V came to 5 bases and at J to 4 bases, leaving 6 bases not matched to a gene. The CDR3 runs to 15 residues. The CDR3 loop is CASSPGTGYNQPQHF. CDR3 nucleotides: TGTGCCAGCAGCCCCGGGACAGGGTATAATCAGCCCCAGCATTTT. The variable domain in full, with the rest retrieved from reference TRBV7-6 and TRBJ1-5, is GAGVSQSPRYKVTKRGQDVALRCDPISGHVSLYWYRQALGQGPEFLTYFNYEAQQDKSGLPNDRFSAERPEGSISTLTIQRTEQRDSAMYRCASSPGTGYNQPQHFGDGTRLSIL.

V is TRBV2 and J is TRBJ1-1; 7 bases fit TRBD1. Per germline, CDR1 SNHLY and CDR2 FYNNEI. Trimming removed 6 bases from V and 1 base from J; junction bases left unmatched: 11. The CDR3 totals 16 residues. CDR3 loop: CASRGDLTGWNTEAFF. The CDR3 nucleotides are TGTGCCAGCAGGGGGGACCTGACAGGGTGGAACACTGAAGCTTTCTTT.

The CDR3 coding sequence is TGTGCCAGCAGATCGAAACGGGGGAGCTCCTACGAGCAGTACTTC. Translated: CASRSKRGSSYEQYF. The rearrangement joins TRBV6-1 to TRBJ2-7, with a weak D call TRBD2 (6 bases). This CDR3 is built from 15 residues. The V and J ends lost 6 bases and 0 bases respectively, with 15 bases between them. The germline gives CDR1 MNHNS, CDR2 SASEGT.

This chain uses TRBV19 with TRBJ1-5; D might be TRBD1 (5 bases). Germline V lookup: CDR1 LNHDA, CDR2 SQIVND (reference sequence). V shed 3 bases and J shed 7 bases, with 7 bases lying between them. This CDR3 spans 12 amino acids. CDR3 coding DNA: TGTGCCAGTAGTATTGGGGGGCAGCCCCAGCATTTT. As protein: CASSIGGQPQHF. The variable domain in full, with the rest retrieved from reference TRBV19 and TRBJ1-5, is DGGITQSPKYLFRKEGQNVTLSCEQNLNHDAMYWYRQDPGQGLRLIYYSQIVNDFQKGDIAEGYSVSREKKESFPLTVTSAQKNPTAFYLCASSIGGQPQHFGDGTRLSIL.

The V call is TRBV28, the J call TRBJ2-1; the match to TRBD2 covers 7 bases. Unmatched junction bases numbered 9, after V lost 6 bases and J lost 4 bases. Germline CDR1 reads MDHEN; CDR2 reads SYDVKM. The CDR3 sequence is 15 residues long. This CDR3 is CASRLGGSKYNEQFF. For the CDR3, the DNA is TGTGCCAGCAGACTCGGCGGGAGTAAGTACAATGAGCAGTTCTTC.

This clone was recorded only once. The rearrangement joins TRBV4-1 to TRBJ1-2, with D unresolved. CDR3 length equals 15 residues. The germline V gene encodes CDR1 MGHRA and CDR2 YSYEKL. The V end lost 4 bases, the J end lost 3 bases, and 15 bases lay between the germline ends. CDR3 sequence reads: CASSPTPGGHYGYTF. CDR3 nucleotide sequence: TGCGCCAGCAGCCCCACACCGGGCGGCCACTATGGCTACACCTTC.

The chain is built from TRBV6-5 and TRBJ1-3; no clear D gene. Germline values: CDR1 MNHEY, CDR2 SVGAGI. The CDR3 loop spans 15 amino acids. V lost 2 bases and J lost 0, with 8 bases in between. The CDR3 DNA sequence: TGTGCCAGCAGTTACGATAGAAGCTCTGGAAACACCATATATTTT. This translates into CASSYDRSSGNTIYF.

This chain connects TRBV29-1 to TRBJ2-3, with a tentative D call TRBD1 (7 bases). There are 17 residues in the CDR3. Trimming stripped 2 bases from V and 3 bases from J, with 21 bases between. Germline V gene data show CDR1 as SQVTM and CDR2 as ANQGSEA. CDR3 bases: TGCAGCGTTGAATATCGTTCGGAGGGGACAGCAACAGATACGCAGTATTTT. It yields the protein CSVEYRSEGTATDTQYF.

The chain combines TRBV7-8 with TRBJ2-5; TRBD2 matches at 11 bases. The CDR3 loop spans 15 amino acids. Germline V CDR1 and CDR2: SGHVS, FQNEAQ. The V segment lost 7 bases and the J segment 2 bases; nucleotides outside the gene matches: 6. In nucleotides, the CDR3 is TGTGCCAGCACCCGGACTAGCGGGTTACAAGAGACCCAGTACTTC. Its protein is CASTRTSGLQETQYF.

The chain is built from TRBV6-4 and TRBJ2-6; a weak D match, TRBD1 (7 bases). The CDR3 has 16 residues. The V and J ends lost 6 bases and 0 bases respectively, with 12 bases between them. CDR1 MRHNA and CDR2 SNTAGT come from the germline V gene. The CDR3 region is CASSYRGGSGANVLTF. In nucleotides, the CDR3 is TGTGCCAGCAGCTACAGGGGAGGCTCTGGGGCCAACGTCCTGACTTTC.

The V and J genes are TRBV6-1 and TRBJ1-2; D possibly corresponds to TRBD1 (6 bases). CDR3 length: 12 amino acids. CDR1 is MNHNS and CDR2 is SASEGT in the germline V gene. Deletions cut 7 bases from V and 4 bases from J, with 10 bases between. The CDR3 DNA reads TGTGCCAGCATAGGGGGTCCCTATGGCTACACCTTC. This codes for CASIGGPYGYTF.

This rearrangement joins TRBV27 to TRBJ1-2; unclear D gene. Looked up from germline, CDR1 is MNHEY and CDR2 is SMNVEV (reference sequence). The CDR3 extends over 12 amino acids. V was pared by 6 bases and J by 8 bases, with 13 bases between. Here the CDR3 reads CASSPVGWGYTF. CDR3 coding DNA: TGTGCCAGCAGCCCGGTGGGTTGGGGCTACACCTTC.

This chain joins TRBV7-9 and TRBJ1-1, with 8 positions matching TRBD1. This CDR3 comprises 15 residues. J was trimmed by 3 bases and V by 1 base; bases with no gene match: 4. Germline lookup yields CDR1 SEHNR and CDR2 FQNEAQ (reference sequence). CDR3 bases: TGTGCCAGCAGCTTAGATCTGGGACAGGACACTGAAGCTTTCTTT. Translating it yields CASSLDLGQDTEAFF.

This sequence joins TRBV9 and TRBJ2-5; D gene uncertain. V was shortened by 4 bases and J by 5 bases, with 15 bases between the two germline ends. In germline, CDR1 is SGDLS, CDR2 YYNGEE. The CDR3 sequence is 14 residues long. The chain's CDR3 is CASSPRQRRETQYF. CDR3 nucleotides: TGTGCCAGCAGCCCACGACAAAGGCGGGAGACCCAGTACTTC.

In DNA form, the CDR3 reads TGTGCCAGCAGGACAGTGGCCAGGGTTTTCTATGGCTACACCTTC. The encoded protein is CASRTVARVFYGYTF. The V gene is TRBV28, the J gene TRBJ1-2; possible D gene TRBD1, 5 bases. Trimming removed 6 bases at V and 4 bases at J, with 18 bases between. Germline V gene sequence: CDR1 MDHEN, CDR2 SYDVKM. This CDR3 has 15 amino acids.

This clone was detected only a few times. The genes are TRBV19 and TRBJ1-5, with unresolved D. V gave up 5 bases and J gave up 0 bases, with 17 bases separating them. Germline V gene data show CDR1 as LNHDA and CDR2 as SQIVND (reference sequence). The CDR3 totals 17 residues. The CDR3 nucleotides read TGTGCCAGTAGTCCACTTCGAGTACTTCGTAGCAATCAGCCCCAGCATTTT. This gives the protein CASSPLRVLRSNQPQHF.